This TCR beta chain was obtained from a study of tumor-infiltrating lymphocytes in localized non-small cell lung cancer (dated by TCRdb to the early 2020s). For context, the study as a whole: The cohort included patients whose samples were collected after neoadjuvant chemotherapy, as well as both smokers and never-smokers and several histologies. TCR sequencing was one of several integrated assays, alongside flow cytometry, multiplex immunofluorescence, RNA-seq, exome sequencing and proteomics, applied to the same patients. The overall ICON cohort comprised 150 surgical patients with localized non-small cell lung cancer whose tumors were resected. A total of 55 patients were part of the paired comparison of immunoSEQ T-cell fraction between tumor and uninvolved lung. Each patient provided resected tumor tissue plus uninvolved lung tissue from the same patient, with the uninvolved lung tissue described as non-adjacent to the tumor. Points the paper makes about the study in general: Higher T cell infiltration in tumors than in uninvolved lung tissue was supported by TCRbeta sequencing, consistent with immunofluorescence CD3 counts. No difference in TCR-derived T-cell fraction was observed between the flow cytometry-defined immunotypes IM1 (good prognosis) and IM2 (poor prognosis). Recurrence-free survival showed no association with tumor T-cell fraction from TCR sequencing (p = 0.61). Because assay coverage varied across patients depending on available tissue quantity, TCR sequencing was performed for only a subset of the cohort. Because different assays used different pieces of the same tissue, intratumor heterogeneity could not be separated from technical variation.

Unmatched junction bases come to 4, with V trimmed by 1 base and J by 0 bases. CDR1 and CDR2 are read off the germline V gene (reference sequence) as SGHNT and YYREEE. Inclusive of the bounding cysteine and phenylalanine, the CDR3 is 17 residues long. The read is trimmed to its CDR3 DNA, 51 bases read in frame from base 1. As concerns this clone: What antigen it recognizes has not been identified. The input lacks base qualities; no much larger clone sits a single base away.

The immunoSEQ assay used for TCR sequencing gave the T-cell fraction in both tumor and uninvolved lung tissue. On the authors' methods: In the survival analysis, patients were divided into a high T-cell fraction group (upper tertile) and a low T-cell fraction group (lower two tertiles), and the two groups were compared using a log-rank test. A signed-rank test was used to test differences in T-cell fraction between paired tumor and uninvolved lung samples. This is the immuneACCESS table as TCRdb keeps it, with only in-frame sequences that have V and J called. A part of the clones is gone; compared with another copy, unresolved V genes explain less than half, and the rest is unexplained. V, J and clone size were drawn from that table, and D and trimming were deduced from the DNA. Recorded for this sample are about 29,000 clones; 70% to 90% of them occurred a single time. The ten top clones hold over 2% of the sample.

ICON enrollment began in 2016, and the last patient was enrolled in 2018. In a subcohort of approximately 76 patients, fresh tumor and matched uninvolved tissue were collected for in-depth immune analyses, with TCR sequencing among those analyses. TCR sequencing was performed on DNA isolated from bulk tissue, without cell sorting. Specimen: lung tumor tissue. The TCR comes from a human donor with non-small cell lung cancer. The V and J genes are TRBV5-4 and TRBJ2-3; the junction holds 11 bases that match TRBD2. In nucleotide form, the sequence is TGTGCCAGCAGCTTGAATAGCGGGGGGGGAAGCACAGATACGCAGTATTTT. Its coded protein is CASSLNSGGGSTDTQYF. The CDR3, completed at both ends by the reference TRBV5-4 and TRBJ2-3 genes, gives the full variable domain ETGVTQSPTHLIKTRGQQVTLRCSSQSGHNTVSWYQQALGQGPQFIFQYYREEENGRGNFPPRFSGLQFPNYSSELNVNALELDDSALYLCASSLNSGGGSTDTQYFGPGTRLTVL.